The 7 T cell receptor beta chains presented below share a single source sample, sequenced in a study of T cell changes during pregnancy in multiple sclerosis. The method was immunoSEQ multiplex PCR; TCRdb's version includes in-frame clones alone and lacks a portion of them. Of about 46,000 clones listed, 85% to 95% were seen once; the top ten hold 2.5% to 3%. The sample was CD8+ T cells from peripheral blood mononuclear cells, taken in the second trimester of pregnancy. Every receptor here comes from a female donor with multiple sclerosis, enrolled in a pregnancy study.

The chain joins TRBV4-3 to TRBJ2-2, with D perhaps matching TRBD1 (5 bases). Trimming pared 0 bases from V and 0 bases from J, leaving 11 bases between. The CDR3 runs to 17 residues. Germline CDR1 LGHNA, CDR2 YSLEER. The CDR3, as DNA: TGCGCCAGCAGCCAAGATCTCGGCAGGGCGAACACCGGGGAGCTGTTTTTT. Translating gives CASSQDLGRANTGELFF.

CDR3 bases: TGTGCCAGCAGCTTACGATTAGGGGGGGGGCGTTACAATGAGCAGTTCTTC. It yields the protein CASSLRLGGGRYNEQFF. J is TRBJ2-1 and V is TRBV13, with a tentative D call TRBD2 (7 bases). The CDR3 loop spans 17 amino acids. V was shortened by 2 bases and J by 4 bases, with 18 bases between the two germline ends. The germline V gene encodes CDR1 PRHDT and CDR2 FYEKMQ (reference sequence).

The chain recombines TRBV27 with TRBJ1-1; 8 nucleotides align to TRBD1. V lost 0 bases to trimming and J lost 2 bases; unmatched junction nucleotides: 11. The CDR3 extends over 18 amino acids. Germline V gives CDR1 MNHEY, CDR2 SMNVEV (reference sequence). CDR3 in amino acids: CASSLSPDRAQLNTEAFF. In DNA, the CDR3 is TGTGCCAGCAGTTTATCTCCGGACAGGGCACAATTAAACACTGAAGCTTTCTTT.

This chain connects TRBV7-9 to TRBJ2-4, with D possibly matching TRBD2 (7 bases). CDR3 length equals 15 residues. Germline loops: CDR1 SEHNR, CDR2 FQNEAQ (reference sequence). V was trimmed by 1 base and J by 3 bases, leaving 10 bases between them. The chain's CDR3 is CASSLGEGDKNIQYF. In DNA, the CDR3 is TGTGCCAGCAGCTTAGGGGAGGGGGACAAAAACATTCAGTACTTC.

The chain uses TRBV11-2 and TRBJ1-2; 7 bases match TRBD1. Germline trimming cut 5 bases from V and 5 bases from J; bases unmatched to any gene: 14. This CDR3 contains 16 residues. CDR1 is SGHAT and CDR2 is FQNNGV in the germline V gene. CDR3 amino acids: CASSTTYRDRSYGYTF. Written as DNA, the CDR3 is TGTGCCAGCAGCACCACATACCGGGACAGATCTTATGGCTACACCTTC.

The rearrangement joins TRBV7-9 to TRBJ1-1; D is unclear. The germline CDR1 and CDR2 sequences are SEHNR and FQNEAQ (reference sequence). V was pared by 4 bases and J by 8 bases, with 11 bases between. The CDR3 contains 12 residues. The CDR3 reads CASSSGSPEAFF. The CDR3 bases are TGTGCCAGCAGCTCCGGGAGCCCAGAAGCTTTCTTT. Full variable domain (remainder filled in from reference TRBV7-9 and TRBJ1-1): DTGVSQNPRHKITKRGQNVTFRCDPISEHNRLYWYRQTLGQGPEFLTYFQNEAQLEKSRLLSDRFSAERPKGSFSTLEIQRTEQGDSAMYLCASSSGSPEAFFGQGTRLTVV.

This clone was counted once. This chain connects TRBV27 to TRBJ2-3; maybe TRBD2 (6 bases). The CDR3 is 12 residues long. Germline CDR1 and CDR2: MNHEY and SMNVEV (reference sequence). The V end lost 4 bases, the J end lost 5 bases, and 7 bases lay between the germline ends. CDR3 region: CASSWGEDTQYF. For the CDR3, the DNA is TGTGCCAGCAGTTGGGGGGAAGATACGCAGTATTTT.